This T cell receptor beta chain was sequenced during a study of blood T cell repertoires in COVID-19. CDR1 and CDR2 from the germline V gene are MGHDK and SYGVNS. The CDR3 length is 13 residues. V lost 3 bases and J lost 4, with 6 bases in between. Libraries were prepared by immunoSEQ multiplex PCR; TCRdb keeps only in-frame clonotypes and omits some of them. Of 350,000 to 500,000 clones listed, around 90% are singletons. What was sequenced was peripheral blood. V and J are TRBV25-1 and TRBJ2-2, with D hard to call. The TCR was taken from a man aged 18-30 years with COVID-19, enrolled during active disease. CDR3 amino acids: CASSDSFTGELFF. CDR3 sequence (DNA): TGTGCCAGCAGTGATAGTTTCACCGGGGAGCTGTTTTTT.